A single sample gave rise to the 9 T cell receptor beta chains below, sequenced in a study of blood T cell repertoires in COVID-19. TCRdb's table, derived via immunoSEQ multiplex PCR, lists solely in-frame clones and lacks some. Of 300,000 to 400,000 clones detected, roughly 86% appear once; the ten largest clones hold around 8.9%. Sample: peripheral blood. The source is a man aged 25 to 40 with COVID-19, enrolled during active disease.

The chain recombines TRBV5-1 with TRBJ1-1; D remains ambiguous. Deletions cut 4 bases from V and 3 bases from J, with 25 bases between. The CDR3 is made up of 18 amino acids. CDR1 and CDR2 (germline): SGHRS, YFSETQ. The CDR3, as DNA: TGCGCCAGCAGCCGCCCTCCACGGGGAGGTCAGAAGGACACTGAAGCTTTCTTT. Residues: CASSRPPRGGQKDTEAFF.

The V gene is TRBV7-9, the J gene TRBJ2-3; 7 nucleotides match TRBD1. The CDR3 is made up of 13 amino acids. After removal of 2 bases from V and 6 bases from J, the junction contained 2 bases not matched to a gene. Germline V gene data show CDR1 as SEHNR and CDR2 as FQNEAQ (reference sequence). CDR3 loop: CASSLSRGDTQYF. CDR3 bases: TGTGCCAGCAGCTTATCCAGGGGGGATACGCAGTATTTT.

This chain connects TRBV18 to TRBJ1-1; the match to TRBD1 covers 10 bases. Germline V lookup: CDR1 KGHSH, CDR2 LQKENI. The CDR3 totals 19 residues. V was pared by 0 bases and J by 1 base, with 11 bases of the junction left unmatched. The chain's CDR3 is CASSPPVTGGLWRNTEAFF. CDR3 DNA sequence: TGTGCCAGCTCACCACCGGTGACAGGGGGCTTATGGCGGAACACTGAAGCTTTCTTT. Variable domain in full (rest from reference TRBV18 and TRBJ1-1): NAGVMQNPRHLVRRRGQEARLRCSPMKGHSHVYWYRQLPEEGLKFMVYLQKENIIDESGMPKERFSAEFPKEGPSILRIQQVVRGDSAAYFCASSPPVTGGLWRNTEAFFGQGTRLTVV.

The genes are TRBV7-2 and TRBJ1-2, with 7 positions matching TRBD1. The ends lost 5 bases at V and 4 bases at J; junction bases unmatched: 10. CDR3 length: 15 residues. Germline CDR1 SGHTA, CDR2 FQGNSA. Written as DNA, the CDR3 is TGTGCCAGCAGCCAAGGGGGACAGACTGTCTATGGCTACACCTTC. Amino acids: CASSQGGQTVYGYTF.

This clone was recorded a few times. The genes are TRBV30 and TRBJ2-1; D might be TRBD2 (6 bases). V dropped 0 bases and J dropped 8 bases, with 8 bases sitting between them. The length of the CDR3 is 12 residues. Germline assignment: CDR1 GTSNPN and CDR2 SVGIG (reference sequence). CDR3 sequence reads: CAWSVASDEQFF. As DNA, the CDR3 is TGTGCCTGGAGTGTGGCTAGCGATGAGCAGTTCTTC.

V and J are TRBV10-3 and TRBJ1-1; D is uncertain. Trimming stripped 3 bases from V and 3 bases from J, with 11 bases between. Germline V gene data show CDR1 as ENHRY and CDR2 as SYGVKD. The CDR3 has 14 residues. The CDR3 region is CAISERLADTEAFF. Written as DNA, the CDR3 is TGTGCCATCAGTGAAAGATTAGCGGACACTGAAGCTTTCTTT.

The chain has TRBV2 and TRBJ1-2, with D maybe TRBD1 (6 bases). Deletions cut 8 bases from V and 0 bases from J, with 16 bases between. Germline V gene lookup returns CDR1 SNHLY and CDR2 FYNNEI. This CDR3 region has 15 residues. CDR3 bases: TGTGCCAGCCAGGGGCTAGTAGGGCCTAACTATGGCTACACCTTC. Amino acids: CASQGLVGPNYGYTF. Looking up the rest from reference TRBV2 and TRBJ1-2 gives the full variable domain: EPEVTQTPSHQVTQMGQEVILRCVPISNHLYFYWYRQILGQKVEFLVSFYNNEISEKSEIFDDQFSVERPDGSNFTLKIRSTKLEDSAMYFCASQGLVGPNYGYTFGSGTRLTVV.

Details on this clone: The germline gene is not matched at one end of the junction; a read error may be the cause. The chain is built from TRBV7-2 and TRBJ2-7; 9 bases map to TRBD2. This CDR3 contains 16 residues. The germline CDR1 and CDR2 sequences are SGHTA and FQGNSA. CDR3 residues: CASSLTRASGAYAQYF. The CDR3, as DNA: TGTGCCAGCAGCCTGACCCGGGCTAGCGGGGCCTACGCGCAGTACTTC.

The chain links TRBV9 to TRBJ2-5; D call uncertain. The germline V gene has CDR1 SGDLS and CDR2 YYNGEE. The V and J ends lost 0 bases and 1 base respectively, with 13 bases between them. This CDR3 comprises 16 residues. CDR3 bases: TGTGCCAGCAGCGTAGTCGCTAGTACACTCCAAGAGACCCAGTACTTC. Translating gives CASSVVASTLQETQYF.